This TCR beta chain was documented in a study of blood T cell repertoires in COVID-19 (TCRdb year 2020). A note on the overall study: Samples from collaborators originated in the United States, Italy and Spain and spanned both the acute and convalescent phases of COVID-19. The prospective study material was composed of cDNA or gDNA derived from T cells, B-cell-depleted T cells, or PBMCs. Deeply sampled blood TCRbeta repertoires from subjects exposed to, actively infected with, or recovered from COVID-19 were included in the dataset. The repertoires were released in a freely available public database meant as a resource for research on the immune response to SARS-CoV-2. The samples were drawn from two sources: the first 160 participants of the ongoing ImmuneRACE study, and 1,000 to 1,500 subjects contributed by 6 global collaborators. Sample metadata almost always included a de-identified subject ID, COVID-19 status, age in years and sex. HLA class I and class II types, where available, came from metadata supplied by the sample provider rather than from assay-based typing. The paper as a whole reports these results and caveats: The quantity of clinical and demographic metadata differed by source and by participant and was supplied without curation.

On this clone: The clone's antigen remains unknown. The input lacks base qualities; no much larger clone sits a single base away.

TCRbeta CDR3 regions were amplified from genomic DNA by means of the immunoSEQ Assay, a bias-controlled multiplex PCR. The published analysis was carried out like this. The number of nucleated cells in each sample was estimated from the amplification of reference gene primers within the assay. Sequence reads were collapsed and filtered to measure the absolute abundance of every unique TCRbeta CDR3 rearrangement. For each sample, productive Simpson clonality was calculated by taking the square root of Simpson's diversity index across productive rearrangements. TCRdb obtained this table from immuneACCESS and retained in-frame rearrangements with V and J assigned. These tables miss some clones; where compared with another copy, unresolved V genes account for less than half of the shortfall, and the remainder is unexplained. For V, J and clone size, that table is used; D and trimming come from the DNA. Within this sample are 150,000 to 200,000 clones, with more than 75% of them counted one time only. The ten largest clones represent 9% to 12% of the sample.

In Seattle, one collaborating source enrolled patients while the infection was active and tracked those patients longitudinally over the course of disease. Collaborating institutions collected whole blood in K2EDTA tubes following their own protocols. Collaborator samples were shipped for TCRbeta analysis as frozen whole blood, isolated PBMCs, or DNA extracted from either sample type. Looking up the germline V gene (reference sequence) yields CDR1 SEHNR and CDR2 FQNEAQ. V is reduced by 5 bases and J by 4 bases, leaving a spacing of 15 bases between them. Including the terminal cysteine and phenylalanine, the CDR3 comprises 15 residues. Only the CDR3 DNA is retained, 45 bases long and in frame from the first base.

The sample was peripheral blood. The sequence joins TRBV7-9 to TRBJ1-3; TRBD1 is a weak D gene call, 5 bases matching. The clonotype originates from a woman aged 70-85 years with COVID-19, enrolled during active disease. CDR3 region: CASSQGVSNGNTIYF. The DNA sequence is TGTGCCAGCAGCCAAGGGGTCTCGAACGGAAACACCATATATTTT.